One sample yielded the 6 T cell receptor beta chains listed below, sequenced in a study of post-analysis software for immune sequencing data (dated by TCRdb to 2014 to 2015). What the work shows at the level of the full study, not this receptor alone: Patients showed significantly higher frequencies than controls for roughly five TRBV segments, among them TRBV5-6, TRBV5-1 and TRBV20-1.

The library was prepared using PCR. TCRdb names Illumina HiSeq 2500 as the instrument used. To reduce PCR and sequencing biases, unique molecular identifiers were built into the TCR beta cDNA libraries. TCRdb took the public reads, trimmed them with fastp at Q25, ran MiXCR for clone calling and kept in-frame beta chains. A single entry per CDR3 protein holds the most common genes and DNA from its merged rows. The sample table lists around 500,000 distinct CDR3 sequences, roughly 34% of them with a count of one. Around 5.9% of the sample rests with the top ten. These TCRs' antigens remain unknown. Sequenced input: blood. The receptors stem from a girl under 18 with multiple sclerosis.

This chain connects TRBV7-6 to TRBJ2-2; TRBD2 agrees at 14 bases. CDR3 size: 19 residues. From germline, CDR1 is SGHVS and CDR2 FNYEAQ. Trimming removed 5 bases from V and 3 bases from J; junction bases left unmatched: 11. The CDR3 sequence is CASSVLTSGGAFDTGELFF. CDR3 coding DNA: TGTGCCAGCAGCGTCTTGACTAGCGGGGGGGCCTTCGACACCGGGGAGCTGTTTTTT.

Comment on this clonotype: Germline and junction disagree at one end, which may indicate a read error. V and J are TRBV5-1 and TRBJ2-1; D is ambiguous. CDR1 and CDR2 from the germline V gene are SGHRS and YFSETQ. The CDR3 runs to 16 residues. CDR3 bases: TGCGCCAGCAACTTGAGGCTAAAACCAAATAACAATGAGCAGTTCTTC. Its protein product is CASNLRLKPNNNEQFF.

This clonotype appeared a few times. This sequence joins TRBV18 and TRBJ1-5, with D uncertain. This CDR3 is built from 15 residues. Germline CDR1 reads KGHSH; CDR2 reads LQKENI. V was trimmed by 4 bases and J by 3 bases, leaving 13 bases between them. The CDR3 DNA reads TGTGCCAGCTCACTGGAATGGGGTGCCAATCAGCCCCAGCATTTT. As protein: CASSLEWGANQPQHF.

V gene TRBV6-1 combines with J gene TRBJ1-5; unclear D gene. The CDR3 runs to 12 residues. Germline V gives CDR1 MNHNS, CDR2 SASEGT. The V end was cut by 6 bases, the J end by 7 bases, with 10 bases between. CDR3 DNA sequence: TGTGCCAGCAGCCCCATAGGGCAGCCCCAGCATTTT. Translated, it gives CASSPIGQPQHF.

In its sample, this clonotype was seen a few times. This chain uses TRBV6-5 with TRBJ1-5, with D maybe TRBD1 (5 bases). Trimming took off 6 bases at V and 7 bases at J, with 19 bases between the two ends. This CDR3 has 15 residues. The germline CDR1 and CDR2 sequences are MNHEY and SVGAGI. The CDR3 sequence: CASSPRGASGQPQHF. The CDR3, as DNA: TGTGCCAGCAGCCCCCGCGGGGCCTCTGGACAGCCCCAGCATTTT.

This chain links TRBV28 with TRBJ2-1, with 11 bases identical to TRBD2. In germline, CDR1 is MDHEN, CDR2 SYDVKM. With 7 bases clipped from V and 7 bases from J, the junction kept 9 bases outside the gene matches. The CDR3 consists of 15 residues. The CDR3 loop is CASMRNSGGANEQFF. The CDR3 nucleotides are TGTGCCAGCATGCGGAATAGCGGGGGGGCAAATGAGCAGTTCTTC.